The 19 T cell receptor beta chains below come from one sample, sequenced in a study of T cells after yellow fever vaccination. TCRdb reprocessed the 5' RACE reads with MiXCR, giving one entry per CDR3 protein. This repertoire shows some 350,000 distinct CDR3 sequences, over 3.5% found once; its top ten account for around 25%. Sample: PBMCs, taken 5 days after the yellow fever booster vaccination. These receptors all stem from a man aged 18 to 30 who received the YFV17D yellow fever vaccine.

The chain employs TRBV3-1 and TRBJ1-2; tentatively, D is TRBD1 (5 bases). CDR3 length: 15 amino acids. Germline CDR1 and CDR2: LGHDT and YNNKEL (reference sequence). V was clipped by 4 bases and J by 1 base, with 13 bases between them. CDR3 sequence: CASSLGRGVNYGYTF. The CDR3 bases are TGTGCCAGCAGCCTCGGACGGGGGGTTAACTATGGCTACACCTTC. Full variable domain (remainder filled in from reference TRBV3-1 and TRBJ1-2): DTAVSQTPKYLVTQMGNDKSIKCEQNLGHDTMYWYKQDSKKFLKIMFSYNNKELIINETVPNRFSPKSPDKAHLNLHINSLELGDSAVYFCASSLGRGVNYGYTFGSGTRLTVV.

This clonotype was recorded at least ten times. The V call is TRBV20-1, the J call TRBJ2-3; no clear D. The V gene lost 1 base and the J gene lost 2 bases, with 7 bases spanning the gap. This CDR3 contains 13 residues. Germline V gene sequence: CDR1 DFQATT, CDR2 SNEGSKA (reference sequence). CDR3 residues: CSARVVSTDTQYF. In DNA, the CDR3 is TGCAGTGCTAGAGTGGTGTCCACAGATACGCAGTATTTT.

The gene calls are TRBV12-3 or TRBV12-4 and TRBJ1-1; D is undetermined. Trimming left V 5 bases short and J 10 bases short, with 17 bases between. The CDR3 covers 13 residues. CDR3 coding DNA: TGTGCCAGCAGTCCTGGAGGGCAGGTCGGAGCTTTCTTT. This codes for CASSPGGQVGAFF.

This clonotype has just a few counts. CDR3 nucleotide sequence: TGCAGTGCTAGAGAAGTTGGCAGTAATGAAAAACTGTTTTTT. Protein sequence: CSAREVGSNEKLFF. The gene calls are TRBV20-1 and TRBJ1-4; D gene ambiguous. V was cut by 0 bases and J by 4 bases, with 9 bases left in between. The germline V gene has CDR1 DFQATT and CDR2 SNEGSKA (reference sequence). The CDR3 loop spans 14 amino acids.

In this sample, this clonotype turned up a few times. The chain couples TRBV7-2 to TRBJ2-5; tentative D call: TRBD2 (7 bases). Deletions cut 0 bases from V and 5 bases from J, with 16 bases between. This CDR3 contains 16 residues. Germline loops: CDR1 SGHTA, CDR2 FQGNSA. The CDR3 protein is CASSLASRGALETQYF. As DNA, the CDR3 is TGTGCCAGCAGCTTAGCTTCCCGGGGGGCTCTCGAGACCCAGTACTTC.

The chain links TRBV29-1 to TRBJ2-6; D gene uncertain. Germline V gene lookup returns CDR1 SQVTM and CDR2 ANQGSEA. The CDR3 sequence is 14 residues long. V gave up 1 base and J gave up 0 bases, with 4 bases separating them. The CDR3 is CSVEAYSGANVLTF. In DNA, the CDR3 is TGCAGCGTTGAAGCCTACTCTGGGGCCAACGTCCTGACTTTC.

The V gene is TRBV7-2, the J gene TRBJ1-5; D is perhaps TRBD1 (5 bases). V was shortened by 5 bases and J by 3 bases, with 17 bases between the two germline ends. CDR3 length: 16 amino acids. CDR1 and CDR2 (germline): SGHTA, FQGNSA. The CDR3 DNA reads as TGTGCCAGCAGCCCCAGGGTAGCAGGTTCCAATCAGCCCCAGCATTTT. It codes for CASSPRVAGSNQPQHF.

The chain combines TRBV7-6 with TRBJ2-7, with 10 bases fitting TRBD2. There are 17 residues in the CDR3. Germline CDR1 SGHVS, CDR2 FNYEAQ. Trimming at V came to 2 bases and at J to 5 bases, leaving 12 bases not matched to a gene. CDR3 sequence: CASSLPGSGGLRDEQYF. CDR3 bases: TGTGCCAGCAGCTTACCTGGTAGCGGGGGGCTCCGGGACGAGCAGTACTTC. The full variable domain, with the rest looked up from reference TRBV7-6 and TRBJ2-7, is GAGVSQSPRYKVTKRGQDVALRCDPISGHVSLYWYRQALGQGPEFLTYFNYEAQQDKSGLPNDRFSAERPEGSISTLTIQRTEQRDSAMYRCASSLPGSGGLRDEQYFGPGTRLTVT.

J is TRBJ2-1 and V is TRBV4-3; 7 bases are a match to TRBD2. Trimming took 2 bases from V and 7 from J; bases not matched to a gene: 5. This CDR3 is built from 14 residues. CDR1 is LGHNA, CDR2 YSLEER, per germline. The CDR3 is CASSQLNGGNEQFF. The CDR3 bases are TGCGCCAGCAGCCAACTTAACGGGGGGAATGAGCAGTTCTTC.

V gene TRBV7-9 combines with J gene TRBJ2-3, with D hard to call. Germline CDR1 SEHNR, CDR2 FQNEAQ (reference sequence). There are 16 residues in the CDR3. V lost 2 bases and J 5 bases, leaving 17 bases between the germline ends. The CDR3 nucleotides are TGTGCCAGCAGCTTATCGACCCCAGTGTTAGGAGATACGCAGTATTTT. Its protein is CASSLSTPVLGDTQYF.

This clonotype was detected only a few times. The chain joins TRBV7-9 to TRBJ2-1; D may be TRBD2 (6 bases). The CDR3 spans 16 residues. Deletions cut 0 bases from V and 5 bases from J, with 14 bases between. From germline, CDR1 is SEHNR and CDR2 FQNEAQ (reference sequence). In DNA, the CDR3 is TGTGCCAGCAGCTTAGCTCTACGGGGGTATGACAATGAGCAGTTCTTC. Translation: CASSLALRGYDNEQFF.

This clonotype came up many times. The chain is built from TRBV5-1 and TRBJ2-7; TRBD1 is a possible D gene (6 bases). The CDR3 is 14 amino acids. From germline, CDR1 is SGHRS and CDR2 YFSETQ. V gave up 3 bases and J gave up 2 bases, with 12 bases separating them. The CDR3 reads CASSSLGQTYEQYF. The CDR3 DNA follows: TGCGCCAGCAGCTCACTAGGACAGACCTACGAGCAGTACTTC.

This clonotype came up a few times. The CDR3 region is CASSAQGSNQPQHF. The CDR3 DNA follows: TGTGCCAGCAGTGCACAGGGGAGCAATCAGCCCCAGCATTTT. The rearrangement uses TRBV2 and TRBJ1-5, with 7 bases matching TRBD1. This CDR3 is built from 14 residues. Trimming took 4 bases from V and 1 from J; bases not matched to a gene: 1. Germline values: CDR1 SNHLY, CDR2 FYNNEI.

This clonotype came up a few times. The chain links TRBV21-1 to TRBJ2-4; TRBD1 was called by the table and not checked on the DNA. TRBV21-1 is deemed a pseudogene. The CDR3 runs 16 residues. CDR3 protein: CASSFTRPVAKNIQYF. CDR3 nucleotide sequence: TGTGCCAGCAGCTTTACACGCCCCGTAGCCAAAAACATTCAGTACTTC.

The chain recombines TRBV15 with TRBJ2-1; D remains unclear. The CDR3 consists of 15 residues. Trimming stripped 5 bases from V and 1 base from J, with 12 bases between. Per the germline V gene, CDR1 is LNHNV and CDR2 is YYDKDF (reference sequence). CDR3: CATSPRVESYNEQFF. In nucleotides, the CDR3 is TGTGCCACCAGCCCACGGGTGGAATCCTACAATGAGCAGTTCTTC.

This clonotype was counted between two and nine times. The chain couples TRBV11-3 to TRBJ1-1; maybe TRBD1 (6 bases). The CDR3 consists of 13 residues. The germline V gene encodes CDR1 SGHNT and CDR2 YENEEA. The V end lost 5 bases, the J end lost 6 bases, and 13 bases lay between the germline ends. The CDR3 coding sequence is TGTGCCAGCAGCGCCCAGGGGATGTCTGAAGCTTTCTTT. This codes for CASSAQGMSEAFF.

This clonotype was detected only a few times. The chain is built from TRBV25-1 and TRBJ1-5; D gene unclear. The V end was cut by 1 base, the J end by 7 bases, with 14 bases between. This CDR3 has 15 amino acids. Germline assignment: CDR1 MGHDK and CDR2 SYGVNS. This CDR3 is CASSESPAVRQPQHF. DNA of the CDR3: TGTGCCAGCAGTGAATCTCCCGCGGTCCGCCAGCCCCAGCATTTT.

In this sample, this clonotype turned up a few times. J is TRBJ1-5 and V is TRBV3-1; D remains unclear. The V end lost 0 bases, the J end lost 6 bases, and 9 bases lay between the germline ends. There are 14 residues in the CDR3. From germline, CDR1 is LGHDT and CDR2 YNNKEL (reference sequence). This CDR3 is CASSQDKGTQPQHF. The CDR3 nucleotides are TGTGCCAGCAGCCAAGATAAAGGTACTCAGCCCCAGCATTTT.

This clonotype was observed many times. The chain joins TRBV20-1 to TRBJ2-1, with TRBD1 as a possible D gene (5 bases). The CDR3 spans 14 residues. Germline CDR1 is DFQATT and CDR2 is SNEGSKA (reference sequence). The V gene lost 0 bases and the J gene lost 2 bases, with 8 bases spanning the gap. The CDR3 sequence: CSARDRRAYNEQFF. The CDR3 DNA reads as TGCAGTGCTAGAGATCGCAGGGCCTACAATGAGCAGTTCTTC.